The clone carrying this TCR beta chain was seen a handful of times. Its antigen is unknown. Time point reported: 4-8 weeks after completion of therapy. These data are taken from a study of T cell therapy after organ transplantation. The overall study: Expansion used a peptide pool of 30 HLA class I and II CMV epitopes. General study results and limits: Post-therapy CD8 clonality change correlated inversely with pretherapy clonality.

Profiled with immunoSEQ multiplex PCR; TCRdb holds only in-frame clones, not every one. This repertoire shows approximately 20,000 clones, 81% found once; its top ten account for 9.2%. The CDR3 totals 17 residues. The J segment lost 0 bases and the V segment lost 1 base, leaving 5 bases of the junction unmatched. Germline lookup yields CDR1 LGHNA and CDR2 YSLEER. This clonotype was sampled from a human patient who had received a solid organ transplant and had CMV disease. Part of the T cell pool may stem from the graft donor. The chain joins TRBV4-3 to TRBJ2-4, with 8 bases aligning to TRBD2. This material consisted of CD8+ T cells from blood, taken after autologous CMV-specific T cell therapy. The CDR3, as DNA: TGCGCCAGCAGCCAAGGGTTAGCGGGGACAGCCAAAAACATTCAGTACTTC. It is translated as CASSQGLAGTAKNIQYF.